A single sample is the source of the 25 T cell receptor beta chains below, sequenced in a study of post-analysis software for immune sequencing data. The study, taken as a whole, reports: TRBV5-6, TRBV5-1 and TRBV20-1 belonged to a set of five TRBV segments that were more frequent in patients than controls.

What these receptors recognize is not known. TCR beta cDNA libraries included unique molecular identifiers. TCRdb processed the PCR reads anew with MiXCR; each CDR3 protein has one entry. The sample holds some 890,000 distinct CDR3 sequences, 53% seen once. Sequences were obtained from blood. The receptor source for this set is a girl aged 5-17 years with multiple sclerosis.

J is TRBJ2-5 and V is TRBV20-1; D not resolved. The CDR3 is made up of 12 amino acids. V lost 3 bases and J 5 bases, leaving 10 bases between the germline ends. In germline, CDR1 is DFQATT, CDR2 SNEGSKA (reference sequence). The CDR3 spells CSARSSSETQYF. DNA of the CDR3: TGCAGTGCTAGGTCCAGTTCGGAGACCCAGTACTTC.

As concerns this clonotype: It may be a read error: a sequence one base away is much more abundant. The genes are TRBV6-5 and TRBJ2-1; unclear D gene. The V gene's germline CDR1 is MNHEY and CDR2 SVGAGI. The CDR3 has 14 amino acids. CDR3 nucleotide sequence: TGTGCCAGCAGGTACTCGATAGCCCGGGATGAGCAGTTCTTC. Its protein is CASRYSIARDEQFF.

This clonotype was observed a handful of times. This rearrangement joins TRBV28 to TRBJ2-4; 9 bases agree with TRBD1. V was clipped by 6 bases and J by 13 bases; unmatched bases: 13. Germline V gene lookup returns CDR1 MDHEN and CDR2 SYDVKM. The CDR3 has 14 residues. CDR3 DNA sequence: TGTGCCAGCAGCCCCGGGACAGGGCTTGAAGAGCAGTACTTC. Translated, it gives CASSPGTGLEEQYF.

The chain joins TRBV5-1 to TRBJ1-1; D gene unclear. Germline CDR1 reads SGHRS; CDR2 reads YFSETQ. The CDR3 totals 13 residues. Trimming removed 0 bases at V and 4 bases at J, with 7 bases between. In DNA, the CDR3 is TGCGCCAGCAGCTTGGGTGCGATCACTGAAGCTTTCTTT. Residues: CASSLGAITEAFF.

The chain uses TRBV2 and TRBJ1-2; 7 bases align to TRBD1. CDR3 length: 14 amino acids. The ends lost 6 bases at V and 1 base at J; junction bases unmatched: 5. CDR1 is SNHLY, CDR2 FYNNEI, per germline. The CDR3 region has the DNA TGTGCCAGCAGACCAGACAGGGATAACTATGGCTACACCTTC. Its translation: CASRPDRDNYGYTF. Combining the CDR3 with reference TRBV2 and TRBJ1-2 gives the whole variable domain EPEVTQTPSHQVTQMGQEVILRCVPISNHLYFYWYRQILGQKVEFLVSFYNNEISEKSEIFDDQFSVERPDGSNFTLKIRSTKLEDSAMYFCASRPDRDNYGYTFGSGTRLTVV.

The V and J genes are TRBV9 and TRBJ2-1; tentative D call: TRBD2 (5 bases). Germline CDR1 and CDR2: SGDLS and YYNGEE. This CDR3 has 15 residues. Trimming took 0 bases from V and 9 from J, leaving 16 bases between them. The chain's CDR3 is CASSVGSSGSGEQFF. The CDR3 coding sequence is TGTGCCAGCAGCGTAGGGTCCTCGGGGTCCGGTGAGCAGTTCTTC.

This sequence joins TRBV20-1 and TRBJ2-1; 7 bases match TRBD1. There are 13 residues in the CDR3. The V gene end was trimmed by 4 bases and the J gene end by 4 bases; junction bases not matched to a gene: 4. Germline V gives CDR1 DFQATT, CDR2 SNEGSKA (reference sequence). CDR3 nucleotide sequence: TGCAGTGCTACCGGGACAGAATACAATGAGCAGTTCTTC. This sequence encodes CSATGTEYNEQFF.

V is TRBV3-1 and J is TRBJ2-2; the D gene is possibly TRBD2 (6 bases). The germline CDR1 and CDR2 sequences are LGHDT and YNNKEL (reference sequence). The CDR3 length is 16 residues. Trimming took off 0 bases at V and 4 bases at J, with 12 bases between the two ends. This CDR3 is CASSQEAGPGTGELFF. CDR3 bases: TGTGCCAGCAGCCAAGAAGCGGGTCCGGGCACCGGGGAGCTGTTTTTT.

This clonotype was found a few times. The J gene is TRBJ1-1, the V gene TRBV5-6; TRBD1 matches 8 bases. CDR3 length equals 13 residues. Germline loops: CDR1 SGHDT, CDR2 YYEEEE. J lost 3 bases, V lost 4 bases, and 2 bases had no gene match. CDR3 in DNA: TGTGCCAGCAGCCCGGACAGGGACACTGAAGCTTTCTTT. Translation: CASSPDRDTEAFF.

The chain recombines TRBV20-1 with TRBJ2-7; 7 bases align to TRBD1. Trimming took 3 bases from V and 2 from J; bases not matched to a gene: 7. CDR3 length: 14 residues. Germline V gene data show CDR1 as DFQATT and CDR2 as SNEGSKA (reference sequence). CDR3 bases: TGCAGTGCTAGTGTACCGGGACAGCCCTACGAGCAGTACTTC. This sequence encodes CSASVPGQPYEQYF.

Only a few counts were recorded for this clonotype. The chain couples TRBV6-1 to TRBJ2-3, with 7 nucleotides matching TRBD1. Unmatched junction bases numbered 16, after V lost 5 bases and J lost 2 bases. This CDR3 contains 18 residues. The germline gives CDR1 MNHNS, CDR2 SASEGT. CDR3 bases: TGTGCCAGCAGTCCCCTTTTCGACAGGGCCCCTACCACAGATACGCAGTATTTT. The encoded protein is CASSPLFDRAPTTDTQYF.

This chain connects TRBV2 to TRBJ2-5, with D perhaps TRBD2 (6 bases). Germline CDR1 is SNHLY and CDR2 is FYNNEI. V shed 2 bases and J shed 4 bases, with 17 bases lying between them. The CDR3 runs 16 residues. The DNA of the CDR3 is TGTGCCAGCAGTGAAATAGGCGGGATTCAGGGAGAGACCCAGTACTTC. Protein sequence: CASSEIGGIQGETQYF.

This clonotype showed up just once. The V call is TRBV29-1, the J call TRBJ2-1, with 7 bases lining up with TRBD1. The CDR3 totals 15 residues. V was pared by 7 bases and J by 8 bases, with 17 bases of the junction left unmatched. Germline values: CDR1 SQVTM, CDR2 ANQGSEA. This CDR3 reads CSATMTGSPIYEQFF. As DNA, the CDR3 is TGCAGCGCAACTATGACAGGGTCCCCTATATATGAGCAGTTCTTC.

V is TRBV7-2 and J is TRBJ2-4; D gene uncertain. The V gene's germline CDR1 is SGHTA and CDR2 FQGNSA. The CDR3 spans 13 residues. Trimming cost V 5 bases and J 7 bases, with 12 bases left between them. The CDR3 DNA is TGTGCCAGCAGCCGTGGGGTGGAGAACATTCAGTACTTC. Protein: CASSRGVENIQYF.

The chain joins TRBV20-1 to TRBJ1-4, with 10 bases fitting TRBD1. The V gene end was trimmed by 5 bases and the J gene end by 5 bases; junction bases not matched to a gene: 5. This CDR3 spans 14 amino acids. Germline V gene sequence: CDR1 DFQATT, CDR2 SNEGSKA (reference sequence). The CDR3 reads CSAPPGQGNEKLFF. Here the CDR3 DNA reads TGCAGTGCTCCCCCGGGACAGGGGAATGAAAAACTGTTTTTT.

The chain joins TRBV20-1 to TRBJ2-7; D possibly corresponds to TRBD1 (5 bases). Per germline, CDR1 DFQATT and CDR2 SNEGSKA (reference sequence). This CDR3 spans 14 amino acids. Deletions cut 0 bases from V and 0 bases from J, with 9 bases between. The CDR3 nucleotides read TGCAGTGCTAGAGACAGGGTCCTCTCCTACGAGCAGTACTTC. This codes for CSARDRVLSYEQYF.

The chain links TRBV3-1 to TRBJ1-5, with TRBD1 identical over 10 bases. The CDR3 contains 16 residues. CDR1 is LGHDT, CDR2 YNNKEL, per germline (reference sequence). V trimming: 2 bases; J trimming: 5 bases; junction bases outside the gene matches: 6. The CDR3 DNA reads as TGTGCCAGCAGCCAATCGGGACAGGGGTATTATCAGCCCCAGCATTTT. Its translation: CASSQSGQGYYQPQHF.

J is TRBJ2-1 and V is TRBV20-1; D might be TRBD2 (7 bases). Germline CDR1 is DFQATT and CDR2 is SNEGSKA (reference sequence). The CDR3 sequence is 13 residues long. Trimming shortened V by 6 bases and J by 6 bases, and 15 bases separated the two germline ends. DNA of the CDR3: TGCAGTGCCGCCCGGGGAGGGGGCAATGAGCAGTTCTTC. Its protein is CSAARGGGNEQFF.

The chain has TRBV7-9 and TRBJ2-1; 8 positions agree with TRBD1. Germline V gene lookup returns CDR1 SEHNR and CDR2 FQNEAQ (reference sequence). V lost 5 bases and J lost 7; bases outside the gene matches: 13. The CDR3 sequence is 16 residues long. CDR3 protein: CASSMDGQGPRNEQFF. The CDR3 coding sequence is TGTGCCAGCAGCATGGACGGACAGGGACCTCGTAATGAGCAGTTCTTC.

The rearrangement uses TRBV12-3 or TRBV12-4 and TRBJ2-7, with D unresolved. Trimming removed 7 bases at V and 3 bases at J, with 7 bases between. This CDR3 is 11 amino acids long. The CDR3 protein is CASTLGYEQYF. The CDR3 nucleotides are TGTGCCAGCACCTTGGGCTACGAGCAGTACTTC.

The V gene is TRBV21-1, the J gene TRBJ2-5; the table names TRBD2, a call not compared with the DNA. TRBV21-1 is assigned pseudogene status. The length of the CDR3 is 17 residues. The CDR3 reads CASPAAKTSYMIETQYF. The CDR3, as DNA: TGTGCCAGCCCCGCAGCGAAGACCAGCTATATGATCGAGACCCAGTACTTC.

The chain is built from TRBV2 and TRBJ2-1; TRBD2 might be the D (6 bases). The CDR3 has 16 amino acids. Trimming took 2 bases from V and 4 from J, leaving 15 bases between them. From germline, CDR1 is SNHLY and CDR2 FYNNEI. The chain's CDR3 is CASSELPGEWYNEQFF. CDR3 in DNA: TGTGCCAGCAGTGAATTACCGGGGGAGTGGTACAATGAGCAGTTCTTC.

The chain combines TRBV29-1 with TRBJ1-5, with D tentatively TRBD1 (5 bases). The V and J ends lost 7 bases and 2 bases respectively, with 15 bases between them. The length of the CDR3 is 14 residues. CDR1 and CDR2 (germline): SQVTM, ANQGSEA. This chain's CDR3 is CSAGGGSGNQPQHF. CDR3 bases: TGCAGCGCGGGGGGAGGGTCGGGCAATCAGCCCCAGCATTTT.

V gene TRBV11-1 combines with J gene TRBJ2-2; D is unclear. With 3 bases removed from V and 1 base from J, the gap between germline ends came to 9 bases. The CDR3 covers 15 residues. Germline V CDR1 and CDR2: SGHAT, FQDESV (reference sequence). CDR3 sequence reads: CASSFASLNTGELFF. CDR3 nucleotides: TGTGCCAGCAGCTTCGCTAGTTTGAACACCGGGGAGCTGTTTTTT.

This clonotype appeared a few times. V gene TRBV9 combines with J gene TRBJ2-4, with TRBD1 matching over 7 bases. The J call may be mistaken, given a closer DNA end match to TRBJ2-7. CDR3 length equals 16 residues. Per the germline V gene, CDR1 is SGDLS and CDR2 is YYNGEE. Here the CDR3 reads CASSVATTGSLYEQYF. CDR3 nucleotide sequence: TGTGCCAGCAGCGTAGCTACGACAGGGAGCCTCTACGAGCAGTACTTC.